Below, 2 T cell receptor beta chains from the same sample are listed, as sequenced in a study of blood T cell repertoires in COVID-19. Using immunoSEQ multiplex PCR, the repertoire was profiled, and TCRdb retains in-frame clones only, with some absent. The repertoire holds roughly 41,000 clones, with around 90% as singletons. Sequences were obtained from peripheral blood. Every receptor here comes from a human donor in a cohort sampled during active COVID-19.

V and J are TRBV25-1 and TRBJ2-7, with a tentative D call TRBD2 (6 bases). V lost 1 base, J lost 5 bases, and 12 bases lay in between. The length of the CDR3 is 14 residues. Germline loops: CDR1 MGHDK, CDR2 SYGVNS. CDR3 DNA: TGTGCCAGCAGTGAATGGCGGGAAGTACACGAGCAGTACTTC. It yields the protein CASSEWREVHEQYF.

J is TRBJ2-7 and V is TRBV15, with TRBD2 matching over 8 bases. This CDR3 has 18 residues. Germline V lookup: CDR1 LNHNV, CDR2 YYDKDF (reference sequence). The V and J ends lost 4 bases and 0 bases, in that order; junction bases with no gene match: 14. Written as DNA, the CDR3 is TGTGCCACCAGCAACCGGGGGTTCAGCGGGGGAATCTCCTACGAGCAGTACTTC. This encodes CATSNRGFSGGISYEQYF.